The 25 T cell receptor beta chains below all came from one sample that was sequenced in a study of blood T cell repertoires in COVID-19. Generated by immunoSEQ multiplex PCR, the TCRdb table keeps only in-frame clones and is missing some. The table has some 150,000 clones, approximately 80% seen once. The sample taken for sequencing was peripheral blood. Receptors were obtained from a man aged 65 to 85 with acute or convalescent COVID-19.

This clone came up a few times. This chain links TRBV7-2 with TRBJ1-4; 8 nucleotides match TRBD1. CDR3 length: 15 amino acids. Losses at the gene ends were 6 bases for V and 1 base for J; bases not matched to a gene: 4. CDR1 SGHTA and CDR2 FQGNSA come from the germline V gene. The chain's CDR3 is CASSFDRGTNEKLFF. As DNA, the CDR3 is TGTGCCAGCAGTTTTGACAGGGGAACTAATGAAAAACTGTTTTTT.

The rearrangement links TRBV18 to TRBJ1-5, with unresolved D. The CDR3 contains 15 residues. Germline V gene sequence: CDR1 KGHSH, CDR2 LQKENI. V was pared by 3 bases and J by 2 bases, with 11 bases between. The CDR3 DNA follows: TGTGCCAGCTCACCGGTCCCCACGGGCAATCAGCCCCAGCATTTT. Translating it yields CASSPVPTGNQPQHF.

The CDR3 sequence: CASSLFVMGGQGPGANVLTF. The CDR3 DNA follows: TGTGCCAGCAGTTTATTTGTAATGGGGGGACAGGGACCTGGGGCCAACGTCCTGACTTTC. The V gene is TRBV27, the J gene TRBJ2-6; 9 bases agree with TRBD1. The CDR3 loop spans 20 amino acids. V trimming: 1 base; J trimming: 2 bases; junction bases outside the gene matches: 12. Germline V gene data show CDR1 as MNHEY and CDR2 as SMNVEV (reference sequence).

This clone was counted only a few times. The genes are TRBV12-3 or TRBV12-4 and TRBJ1-5, with D unresolved. V dropped 3 bases and J dropped 7 bases, with 10 bases sitting between them. The CDR3 extends over 13 amino acids. The DNA of the CDR3 is TGTGCCAGCAGTTTGGGCCCTTCCCAGCCCCAGCATTTT. This sequence encodes CASSLGPSQPQHF.

This chain connects TRBV5-1 to TRBJ1-3; weak D call: TRBD1 (5 bases). This CDR3 spans 14 amino acids. With 0 bases removed from V and 4 bases from J, the gap between germline ends came to 8 bases. The V gene's germline CDR1 is SGHRS and CDR2 YFSETQ. CDR3 in DNA: TGCGCCAGCAGCTTGGCAGGGCGAGGAAACACCATATATTTT. It specifies CASSLAGRGNTIYF.

This chain uses TRBV9 with TRBJ1-3, with D unclear. This CDR3 region has 12 residues. Trimming took 4 bases from V and 3 from J, leaving 5 bases between them. Germline assignment: CDR1 SGDLS and CDR2 YYNGEE. The CDR3 sequence: CASSHYGNTIYF. The CDR3 coding sequence is TGTGCCAGCAGCCACTATGGAAACACCATATATTTT.

The chain links TRBV11-2 to TRBJ1-2; 9 positions agree with TRBD1. The germline V gene has CDR1 SGHAT and CDR2 FQNNGV. With 3 bases clipped from V and 8 bases from J, the junction kept 7 bases outside the gene matches. The CDR3 runs 14 residues. CDR3 residues: CASSFLQGAGGYTF. The CDR3 coding sequence is TGTGCCAGCAGCTTTTTACAGGGGGCCGGGGGCTACACCTTC.

The V gene is TRBV6-5, the J gene TRBJ2-7, with D tentatively TRBD2 (5 bases). V was cut by 2 bases and J by 4 bases, with 15 bases left in between. There are 15 residues in the CDR3. Germline V gives CDR1 MNHEY, CDR2 SVGAGI. CDR3 DNA sequence: TGTGCCAGCAGTTACGCGGGTAACGTGGGATACGAGCAGTACTTC. This translates into CASSYAGNVGYEQYF.

A word on this clone: Additional DNA sequences in this sample encode the identical CDR3. This chain links TRBV27 with TRBJ2-7; 7 bases fit TRBD1. V dropped 6 bases and J dropped 1; count of bases not matched to a gene: 6. Germline-derived CDR1 and CDR2 are MNHEY and SMNVEV (reference sequence). This CDR3 region has 14 residues. CDR3 sequence: CASSPRDSSYEQYF. For the CDR3, the DNA is TGTGCCAGCAGCCCCCGGGACAGTTCCTACGAGCAGTACTTC.

V and J are TRBV5-5 and TRBJ1-6; D is perhaps TRBD1 (6 bases). The CDR3 extends over 15 amino acids. V was clipped by 2 bases and J by 5 bases, with 11 bases between them. Germline V CDR1 and CDR2: SGHKS, YYEKEE (reference sequence). The CDR3 region has the DNA TGTGCCAGCAGCTTCAGCAGGGGCGATAATTCACCCCTCCACTTT. Amino acids: CASSFSRGDNSPLHF.

This chain uses TRBV7-9 with TRBJ1-4; TRBD1 matches at 10 bases. The CDR3 runs 15 residues. V lost 5 bases to trimming and J lost 7 bases; unmatched junction nucleotides: 7. The V gene's germline CDR1 is SEHNR and CDR2 FQNEAQ (reference sequence). For the CDR3, the DNA is TGTGCCAGCAGCCCCCGACAGGGGGCGGGTGAAAAACTGTTTTTT. Amino acids: CASSPRQGAGEKLFF.

This clone was found once. The chain joins TRBV6-5 to TRBJ1-4; D may be TRBD1 (6 bases). The ends were cut back, 6 bases at V and 7 bases at J, with 18 bases in the middle. This CDR3 has 15 residues. In germline, CDR1 is MNHEY, CDR2 SVGAGI. The CDR3 sequence is CASSPGPGVGEKLFF. CDR3 sequence (DNA): TGTGCCAGCAGCCCCGGGCCAGGGGTGGGTGAAAAACTGTTTTTT.

The chain couples TRBV5-1 to TRBJ2-3; D is unclear. The CDR3 sequence is 15 residues long. The germline V and J ends were trimmed by 4 bases and 1 base, with 13 bases remaining between them. CDR1 and CDR2 from the germline V gene are SGHRS and YFSETQ. CDR3 DNA sequence: TGCGCCAGCAGCCCTACACAGTCCGGCACAGATACGCAGTATTTT. Encoded protein: CASSPTQSGTDTQYF.

This clone was picked up one time. V is TRBV27 and J is TRBJ2-1; 9 bases are a match to TRBD2. This CDR3 is 14 amino acids long. CDR1 and CDR2 from the germline V gene are MNHEY and SMNVEV (reference sequence). Trimming cost V 7 bases and J 4 bases; bases outside gene matches: 5. CDR3 amino acids: CASTAGLAYNEQFF. In DNA form, the CDR3 reads TGTGCCAGCACCGCGGGACTAGCTTACAATGAGCAGTTCTTC.

The chain couples TRBV18 to TRBJ2-3; D not certain. V lost 1 base, J lost 6 bases, and 11 bases lay in between. Germline CDR1 is KGHSH and CDR2 is LQKENI. The CDR3 has 14 amino acids. CDR3 loop: CASSPLRVKDTQYF. In DNA, the CDR3 is TGTGCCAGCTCACCACTTCGAGTAAAGGATACGCAGTATTTT.

This clone showed up just a few times. This chain links TRBV28 with TRBJ1-2; 7 bases fit TRBD1. The trim removed 3 bases at V and 5 bases at J, leaving 9 bases unmatched. The germline CDR1 and CDR2 sequences are MDHEN and SYDVKM. The CDR3 has 15 residues. DNA of the CDR3: TGTGCCAGCAGTTTTAACTTGGGACAGAGTTATGGCTACACCTTC. Its protein product is CASSFNLGQSYGYTF.

CDR3 DNA sequence: TGTGCCACCCTTGCTAGGGGGCACACAGATACGCAGTATTTT. Protein: CATLARGHTDTQYF. The rearrangement joins TRBV2 to TRBJ2-3, with TRBD1 matching 7 bases. This CDR3 has 14 residues. CDR1 is SNHLY, CDR2 FYNNEI, per germline. J gave up 2 bases and V 10 bases, and 9 bases lay outside the gene matches. Based on the CDR3 plus reference TRBV2 and TRBJ2-3, the full variable domain is EPEVTQTPSHQVTQMGQEVILRCVPISNHLYFYWYRQILGQKVEFLVSFYNNEISEKSEIFDDQFSVERPDGSNFTLKIRSTKLEDSAMYFCATLARGHTDTQYFGPGTRLTVL.

The CDR3 sequence: CASSNNKRYTGREVANYGYTF. The CDR3 nucleotides read TGTGCCAGCAGCAATAATAAGAGGTATACAGGGCGAGAGGTAGCTAACTATGGCTACACCTTC. The chain carries TRBV21-1 and TRBJ1-2; the table's D call of TRBD1 was not tested on the DNA. TRBV21-1 is deemed a pseudogene. CDR3 length equals 21 residues.

The chain joins TRBV19 to TRBJ1-5, with TRBD1 identical over 8 bases. Germline loops: CDR1 LNHDA, CDR2 SQIVND (reference sequence). Unmatched junction bases numbered 4, after V lost 1 base and J lost 5 bases. This CDR3 is built from 15 residues. CDR3 protein: CASSIAARGHQPQHF. DNA of the CDR3: TGTGCCAGTAGTATAGCCGCCAGGGGGCATCAGCCCCAGCATTTT.

This chain joins TRBV7-3 and TRBJ2-2, with TRBD1 matching 7 bases. The junction had 1 base not matched to a gene; V was cut back by 3 bases and J by 6 bases. This CDR3 region has 13 residues. CDR1 and CDR2 from the germline V gene are SGHTA and FQGTGA. Here the CDR3 reads CASSLRGPGELFF. The CDR3 nucleotides are TGTGCCAGCAGCTTGAGGGGGCCCGGGGAGCTGTTTTTT.

In DNA form, the CDR3 reads TGTGCCAGCAGCTTCCAGGGGGTAGGCACAGATACGCAGTATTTT. This translates into CASSFQGVGTDTQYF. This sequence joins TRBV7-3 and TRBJ2-3; TRBD1 aligns across 7 bases. Germline V gene sequence: CDR1 SGHTA, CDR2 FQGTGA. CDR3 length equals 15 residues. The ends lost 3 bases at V and 1 base at J; junction bases unmatched: 4.

The genes are TRBV19 and TRBJ2-3; 8 bases match TRBD2. With V trimmed by 6 bases and J by 3 bases, 2 bases remained unmatched. In germline, CDR1 is LNHDA, CDR2 SQIVND (reference sequence). The CDR3 runs 13 residues. Here the CDR3 DNA reads TGTGCCAGTAGAACTAGCGGAACAGATACGCAGTATTTT. Amino acids: CASRTSGTDTQYF.

The V and J genes are TRBV2 and TRBJ2-1; 14 bases agree with TRBD2. The CDR3 loop spans 15 amino acids. Germline V lookup: CDR1 SNHLY, CDR2 FYNNEI. Trimming took 7 bases from V and 8 from J; bases not matched to a gene: 7. The CDR3 is CASTGLAGVDDEQFF. DNA of the CDR3: TGTGCCAGCACGGGACTAGCGGGAGTAGATGATGAGCAGTTCTTC.

The chain couples TRBV5-1 to TRBJ1-3, with D unclear. CDR3 length: 12 residues. Germline V lookup: CDR1 SGHRS, CDR2 YFSETQ. Trimming removed 4 bases from V and 4 bases from J, with 6 bases in between. Here the CDR3 reads CASSEGGNTIYF. The CDR3, as DNA: TGCGCCAGCAGCGAGGGAGGAAACACCATATATTTT.

This clone came up many times. This rearrangement joins TRBV28 to TRBJ2-5; 13 bases match TRBD2. CDR3 length: 17 residues. With 8 bases clipped from V and 0 bases from J, the junction kept 9 bases outside the gene matches. The germline CDR1 and CDR2 sequences are MDHEN and SYDVKM. The DNA for the CDR3 is TGTGCCAGCGCGGGAACTAGCGGGGGGGTAGACCAAGAGACCCAGTACTTC. Protein sequence: CASAGTSGGVDQETQYF. The complete variable domain, with remaining parts taken from reference TRBV28 and TRBJ2-5, reads DVKVTQSSRYLVKRTGEKVFLECVQDMDHENMFWYRQDPGLGLRLIYFSYDVKMKEKGDIPEGYSVSREKKERFSLILESASTNQTSMYLCASAGTSGGVDQETQYFGPGTRLLVL.